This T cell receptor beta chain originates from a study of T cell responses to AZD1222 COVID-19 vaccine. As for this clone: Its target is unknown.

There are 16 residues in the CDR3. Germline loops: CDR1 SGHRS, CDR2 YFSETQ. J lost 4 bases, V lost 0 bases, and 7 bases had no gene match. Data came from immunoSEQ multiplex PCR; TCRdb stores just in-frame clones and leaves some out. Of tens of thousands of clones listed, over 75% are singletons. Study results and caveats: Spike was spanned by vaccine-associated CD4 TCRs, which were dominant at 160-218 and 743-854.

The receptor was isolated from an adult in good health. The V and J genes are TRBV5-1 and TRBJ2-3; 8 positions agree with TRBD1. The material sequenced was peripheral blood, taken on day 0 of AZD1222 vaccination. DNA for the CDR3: TGCGCCAGCAGCTTGGTTACAGGGGGGAGGCCAGATACGCAGTATTTT. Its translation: CASSLVTGGRPDTQYF. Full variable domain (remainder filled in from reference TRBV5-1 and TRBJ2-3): KAGVTQTPRYLIKTRGQQVTLSCSPISGHRSVSWYQQTPGQGLQFLFEYFSETQRNKGNFPGRFSGRQFSNSRSEMNVSTLELGDSALYLCASSLVTGGRPDTQYFGPGTRLTVL.